This is a list of T cell receptor beta chains from one sample in a study of cytomegalovirus exposure and HLA in healthy donors. Clones were read by immunoSEQ multiplex PCR, and TCRdb kept only the in-frame ones, dropping some. Its table lists about 140,000 clones. The specimen sequenced was PBMCs. Receptors originate from a woman younger than 30 in good health and CMV-seronegative. CDR3s include the opening cysteine and the closing phenylalanine or tryptophan. D genes are given only for firm matches.

v_gene	j_gene	d_gene	CDR3nt	CDR3aa
TRBV18	TRBJ1-1	TRBD1	TGTGCCAGCTCACCCGACAGGGGCACTGAAGCTTTCTTT	CASSPDRGTEAFF
TRBV21-1	TRBJ2-3	.	TGTGCCAGCGAAAGGGCGGGAGAGGGGGGTACGCAGTATTTT	CASERAGEGGTQYF
TRBV19	TRBJ2-3	.	TGTGCCAGTAGTATAGGACCCGGGATGGGCACAGATACGCAGTATTTT	CASSIGPGMGTDTQYF
TRBV11-3	TRBJ2-1	.	TGTGCCAGCAACAGCGGGTTCTACAATGAGCAGTTCTTC	CASNSGFYNEQFF
TRBV12-5	TRBJ2-1	.	TGTGCTAGTCATCAAAATGAGCAGTTCTTC	CASHQNEQFF
TRBV19	TRBJ2-5	TRBD2	TGTGCCAGTAGACCCGCTTTAGCGGGAGGAGCGGTGGAGACCCAGTACTTC	CASRPALAGGAVETQYF
TRBV28	TRBJ1-2	.	TGTGCCAGCAGTTTACGACAGTCTTCCTGGGGCTACACCTTC	CASSLRQSSWGYTF
TRBV10-1	TRBJ2-6	TRBD2	TGCGCCAGCAGGAGCGGGAGGGCCTCTGGGGCCAACGTCCTGACTTTC	CASRSGRASGANVLTF
TRBV7-3	TRBJ1-2	TRBD1	TGTGCCAGCAGCCCGCGACAGGGTTTGGCCTATGGCTACACCTTC	CASSPRQGLAYGYTF
TRBV19	TRBJ1-2	.	TGTGCCAGTAGCCCCCACATAATGATGGGCTACACCTTC	CASSPHIMMGYTF
TRBV5-4	TRBJ2-7	TRBD2	TGTGCCAGCAGCTTGGACCTCTCATCGAAGGGACTAGCGTTC	CASSLDLSSKGLAF
TRBV29-1	TRBJ1-5	TRBD1	TGCAGCGTCGGACAGGGTGGCAATCAGCCCCAGCATTTT	CSVGQGGNQPQHF
TRBV29-1	TRBJ1-3	.	TGCAGCGTTGAAGCGGGCTCTGGAAACACCATATATTTT	CSVEAGSGNTIYF
TRBV5-6	TRBJ2-1	TRBD2	TGTGCCAGCAGCTCAGAAACTAGCGCCAGCTACAATGAGCAGTTCTTC	CASSSETSASYNEQFF
TRBV6-6	TRBJ2-2	.	TGTGCCAGCAGTTGGCACAGGGAATCAAACACCGGGGAGCTGTTTTTT	CASSWHRESNTGELFF